Below, one T cell receptor (beta chain) is given with its context. The sample comes from a study of beta chain features in type 1 diabetes. The isolated RNA, all of it, was reverse transcribed, so expressed TCRB transcripts were what got sequenced. Assay: immunoSEQ multiplex PCR; the TCRdb copy retains only in-frame clones and omits some. Of 300,000 to 350,000 clones listed, around 13% are singletons. V lost 4 bases to trimming and J lost 4 bases, with 5 bases between them. The CDR3 is 12 amino acids. CDR1 is MGHDK, CDR2 SYGVNS, per germline. Sample: central memory CD4+ T cells from blood. The V call is TRBV25-1, the J call TRBJ1-5; no firm D call. The sequence was obtained from a man aged 25 to 40 in good health. The CDR3: CASSAPNQPQHF. DNA for the CDR3: TGTGCCAGCAGTGCGCCGAATCAGCCCCAGCATTTT.